The sample holds a few counts of the clone carrying this TCR beta chain. Antigen specificity is unknown. Other DNA sequences in the sample encode the same CDR3. V was clipped by 0 bases and J by 3 bases, with 6 bases between them. Germline CDR1 and CDR2: SGHNT and YYREEE (reference sequence). The CDR3 is 13 residues long. The data were produced by immunoSEQ multiplex PCR, yet TCRdb's version contains in-frame clones alone and is incomplete. The repertoire holds around 940,000 clones, with around three quarters as singletons. Donation came from healthy HIV-negative adults that had no recent acute infections or vaccinations. This entry comes from a study of shared clonotypes between healthy human individuals. In the study overall: The plates for each donor numbered three CD4 naive, three CD4 memory, two CD8 naive and one CD8 memory. Findings and caveats of the study: At large depth, rarefaction still showed sorted-subset sequencing to be incomplete. Naive subsets generally had larger estimated richness than memory subsets.

This clonotype was obtained from a man between 18 and 35 years old in good health. The sample was memory CD4+ T cells sorted from blood. Noted subset: CD45RA-negative fraction. The V and J genes are TRBV5-4 and TRBJ1-2; a possible D gene is TRBD1 (6 bases). CDR3 nucleotide sequence: TGTGCCAGCAGCTTGGACAGGGACTATGGCTACACCTTC. Protein: CASSLDRDYGYTF. Variable domain in full (rest from reference TRBV5-4 and TRBJ1-2): ETGVTQSPTHLIKTRGQQVTLRCSSQSGHNTVSWYQQALGQGPQFIFQYYREEENGRGNFPPRFSGLQFPNYSSELNVNALELDDSALYLCASSLDRDYGYTFGSGTRLTVV.